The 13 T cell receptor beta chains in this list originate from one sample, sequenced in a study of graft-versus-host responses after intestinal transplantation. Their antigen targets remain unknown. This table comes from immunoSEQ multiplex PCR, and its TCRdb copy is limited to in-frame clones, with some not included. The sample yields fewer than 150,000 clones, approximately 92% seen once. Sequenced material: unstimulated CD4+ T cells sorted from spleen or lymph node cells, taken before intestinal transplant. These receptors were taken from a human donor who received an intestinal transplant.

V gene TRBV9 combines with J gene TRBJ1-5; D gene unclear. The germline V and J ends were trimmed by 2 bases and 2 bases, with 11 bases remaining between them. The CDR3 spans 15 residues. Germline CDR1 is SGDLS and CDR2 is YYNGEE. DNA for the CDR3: TGTGCCAGCAGCGTGAGCGGTCTCCGCAATCAGCCCCAGCATTTT. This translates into CASSVSGLRNQPQHF. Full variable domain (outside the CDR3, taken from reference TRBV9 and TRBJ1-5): DSGVTQTPKHLITATGQRVTLRCSPRSGDLSVYWYQQSLDQGLQFLIQYYNGEERAKGNILERFSAQQFPDLHSELNLSSLELGDSALYFCASSVSGLRNQPQHFGDGTRLSIL.

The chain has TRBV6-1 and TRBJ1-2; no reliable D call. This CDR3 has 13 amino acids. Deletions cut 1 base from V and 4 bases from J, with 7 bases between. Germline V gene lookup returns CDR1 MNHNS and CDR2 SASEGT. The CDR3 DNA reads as TGTGCCAGCAGTGAAGACCCTCTCTATGGCTACACCTTC. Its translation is CASSEDPLYGYTF.

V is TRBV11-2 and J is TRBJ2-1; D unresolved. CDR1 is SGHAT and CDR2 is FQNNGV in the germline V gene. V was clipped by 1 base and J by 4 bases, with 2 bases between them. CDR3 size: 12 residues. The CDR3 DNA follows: TGTGCCAGCAGCTTAGCTTACAATGAGCAGTTCTTC. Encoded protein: CASSLAYNEQFF.

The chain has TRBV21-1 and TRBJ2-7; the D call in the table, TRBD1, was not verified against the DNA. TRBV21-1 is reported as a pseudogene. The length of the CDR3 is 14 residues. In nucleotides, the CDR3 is TGTGCCAGCAGCAAAGGTAACAGCTCCTACGAGCAGTACTTC. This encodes CASSKGNSSYEQYF.

Here the CDR3 reads CASSYGRGQTYYGYTF. The DNA of the CDR3 is TGTGCCAGCAGTTACGGCAGGGGGCAAACTTACTATGGCTACACCTTC. This chain connects TRBV6-5 to TRBJ1-2, with 8 bases that match TRBD1. CDR3 length: 16 amino acids. V trimming: 2 bases; J trimming: 3 bases; junction bases outside the gene matches: 8. The germline CDR1 and CDR2 sequences are MNHEY and SVGAGI.

CDR3 nucleotides: TGTGCCAGCAGCCCACTTAGCGGGGGCCTCACCGGGGAGCTGTTTTTT. Amino acids: CASSPLSGGLTGELFF. The rearrangement joins TRBV9 to TRBJ2-2; the match to TRBD2 covers 9 bases. V was pared by 4 bases and J by 4 bases, with 8 bases of the junction left unmatched. The CDR3 covers 16 residues. Germline CDR1 SGDLS, CDR2 YYNGEE. Complete variable domain (other parts from reference TRBV9 and TRBJ2-2): DSGVTQTPKHLITATGQRVTLRCSPRSGDLSVYWYQQSLDQGLQFLIQYYNGEERAKGNILERFSAQQFPDLHSELNLSSLELGDSALYFCASSPLSGGLTGELFFGEGSRLTVL.

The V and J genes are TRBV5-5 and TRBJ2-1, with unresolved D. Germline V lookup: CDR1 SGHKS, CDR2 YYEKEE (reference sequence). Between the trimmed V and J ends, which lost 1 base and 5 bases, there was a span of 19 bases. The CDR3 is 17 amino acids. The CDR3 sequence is CASSLQYVTAPHNEQFF. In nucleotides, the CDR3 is TGTGCCAGCAGCTTGCAGTACGTCACCGCACCCCACAATGAGCAGTTCTTC.

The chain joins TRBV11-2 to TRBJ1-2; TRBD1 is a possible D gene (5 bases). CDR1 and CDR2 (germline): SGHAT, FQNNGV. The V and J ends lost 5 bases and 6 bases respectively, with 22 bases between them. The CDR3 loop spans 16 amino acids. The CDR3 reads CASSPGPGLGYDGYTF. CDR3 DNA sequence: TGTGCCAGCAGCCCAGGGCCGGGGTTGGGGTATGATGGCTACACCTTC.

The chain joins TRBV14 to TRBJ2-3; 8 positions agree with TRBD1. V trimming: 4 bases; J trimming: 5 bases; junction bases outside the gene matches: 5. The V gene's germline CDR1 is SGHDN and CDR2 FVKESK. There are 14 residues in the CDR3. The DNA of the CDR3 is TGTGCCAGCAGCCCAGGGGGCGGCAGAGATACGCAGTATTTT. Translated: CASSPGGGRDTQYF.

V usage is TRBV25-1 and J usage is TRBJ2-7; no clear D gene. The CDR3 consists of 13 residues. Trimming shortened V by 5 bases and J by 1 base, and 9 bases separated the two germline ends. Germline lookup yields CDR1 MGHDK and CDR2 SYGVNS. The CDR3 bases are TGTGCCAGCAGTCGAGTAGGGTCCTACGAGCAGTACTTC. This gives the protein CASSRVGSYEQYF.

DNA of the CDR3: TGTGCCAGCCGCGGAAGACCCTATGGCTACACCTTC. It encodes CASRGRPYGYTF. The chain is built from TRBV6-5 and TRBJ1-2; D ambiguous. CDR3 length: 12 residues. Germline V gene lookup returns CDR1 MNHEY and CDR2 SVGAGI. Trimming left V 8 bases short and J 4 bases short, with 11 bases between.

The CDR3, as DNA: TGCAGCGTTGAACTAGCGGCGAATCAGCCCCAGCATTTT. Translating gives CSVELAANQPQHF. This chain joins TRBV29-1 and TRBJ1-5; D is undetermined. There are 13 residues in the CDR3. Trimming stripped 2 bases from V and 4 bases from J, with 9 bases between. Germline CDR1 reads SQVTM; CDR2 reads ANQGSEA.

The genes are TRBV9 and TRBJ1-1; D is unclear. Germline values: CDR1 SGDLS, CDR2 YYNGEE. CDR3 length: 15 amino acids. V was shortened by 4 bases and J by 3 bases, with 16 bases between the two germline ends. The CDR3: CASSPIASWHTEAFF. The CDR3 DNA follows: TGTGCCAGCAGCCCTATAGCGTCCTGGCACACTGAAGCTTTCTTT. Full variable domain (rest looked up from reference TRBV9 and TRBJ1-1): DSGVTQTPKHLITATGQRVTLRCSPRSGDLSVYWYQQSLDQGLQFLIQYYNGEERAKGNILERFSAQQFPDLHSELNLSSLELGDSALYFCASSPIASWHTEAFFGQGTRLTVV.